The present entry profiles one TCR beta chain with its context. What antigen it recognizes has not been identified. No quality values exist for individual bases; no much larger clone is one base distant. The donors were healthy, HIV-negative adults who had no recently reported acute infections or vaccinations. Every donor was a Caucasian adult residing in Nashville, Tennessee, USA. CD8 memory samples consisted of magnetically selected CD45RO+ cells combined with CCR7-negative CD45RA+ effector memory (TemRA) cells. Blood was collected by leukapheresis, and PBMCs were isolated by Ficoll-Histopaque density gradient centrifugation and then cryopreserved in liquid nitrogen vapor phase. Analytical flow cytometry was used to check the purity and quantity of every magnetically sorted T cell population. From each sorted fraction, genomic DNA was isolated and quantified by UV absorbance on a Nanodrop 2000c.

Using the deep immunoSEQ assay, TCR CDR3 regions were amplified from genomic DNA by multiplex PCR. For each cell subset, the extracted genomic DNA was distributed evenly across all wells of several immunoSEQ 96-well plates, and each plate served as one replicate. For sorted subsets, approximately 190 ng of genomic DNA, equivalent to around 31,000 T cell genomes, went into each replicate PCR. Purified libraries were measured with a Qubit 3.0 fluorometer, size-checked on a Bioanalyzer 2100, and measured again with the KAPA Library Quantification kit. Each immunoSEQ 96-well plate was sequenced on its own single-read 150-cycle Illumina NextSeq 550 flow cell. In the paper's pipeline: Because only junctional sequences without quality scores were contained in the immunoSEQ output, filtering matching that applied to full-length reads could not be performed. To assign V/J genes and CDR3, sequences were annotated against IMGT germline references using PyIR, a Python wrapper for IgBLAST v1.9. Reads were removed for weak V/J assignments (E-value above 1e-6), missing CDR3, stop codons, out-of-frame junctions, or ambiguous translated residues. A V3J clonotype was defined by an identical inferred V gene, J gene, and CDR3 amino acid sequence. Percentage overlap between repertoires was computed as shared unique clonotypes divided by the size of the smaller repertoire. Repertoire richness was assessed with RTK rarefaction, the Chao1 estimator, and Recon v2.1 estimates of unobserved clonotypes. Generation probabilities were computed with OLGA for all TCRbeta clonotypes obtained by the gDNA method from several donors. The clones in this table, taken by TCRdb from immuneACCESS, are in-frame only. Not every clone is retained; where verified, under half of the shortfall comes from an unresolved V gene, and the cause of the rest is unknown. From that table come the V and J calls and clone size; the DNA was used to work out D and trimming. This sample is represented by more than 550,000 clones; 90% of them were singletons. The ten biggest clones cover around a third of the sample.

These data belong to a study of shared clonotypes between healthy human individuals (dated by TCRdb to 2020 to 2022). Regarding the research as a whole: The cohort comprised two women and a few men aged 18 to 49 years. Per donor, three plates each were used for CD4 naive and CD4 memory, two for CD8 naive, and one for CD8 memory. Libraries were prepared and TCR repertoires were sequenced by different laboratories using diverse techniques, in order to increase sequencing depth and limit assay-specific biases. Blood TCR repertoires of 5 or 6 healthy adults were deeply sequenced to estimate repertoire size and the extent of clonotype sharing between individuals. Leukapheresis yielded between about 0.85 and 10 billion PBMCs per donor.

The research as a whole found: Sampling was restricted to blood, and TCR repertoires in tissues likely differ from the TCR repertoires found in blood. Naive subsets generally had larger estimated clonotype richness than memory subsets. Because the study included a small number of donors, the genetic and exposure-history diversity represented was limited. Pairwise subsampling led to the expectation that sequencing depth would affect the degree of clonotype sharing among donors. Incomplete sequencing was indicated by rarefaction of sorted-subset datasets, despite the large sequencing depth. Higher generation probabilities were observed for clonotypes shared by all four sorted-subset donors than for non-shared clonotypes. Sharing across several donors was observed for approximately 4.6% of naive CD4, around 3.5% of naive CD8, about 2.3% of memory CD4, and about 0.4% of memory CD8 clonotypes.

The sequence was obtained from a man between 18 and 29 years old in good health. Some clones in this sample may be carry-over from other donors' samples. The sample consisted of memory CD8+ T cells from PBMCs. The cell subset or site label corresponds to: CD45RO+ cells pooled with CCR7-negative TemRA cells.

The CDR3 amino acid sequence is: CASSPLTTSGKQETQYF. The sequenced DNA is TGTGCCAGCTCACCCCTCACCACTAGCGGGAAACAAGAGACCCAGTACTTC. The rearrangement combines TRBV18 with TRBJ2-5; TRBD2 matches 10 bases in the middle. The CDR3 sequence holds 17 residues, the cysteine and phenylalanine included. Just the 51-base CDR3 DNA is kept, in frame starting at base 1. V is trimmed back by 3 bases and J by 2 bases, and the junction contains 9 bases that no gene match accounts for. CDR1 and CDR2, per the germline V gene, are KGHSH and LQKENI.